These 16 T cell receptor beta chains share one sample of origin, sequenced in a study of post-analysis software for immune sequencing data. Findings and caveats of the study: Elevated frequency relative to controls characterized four or five TRBV segments in patients, TRBV5-6, TRBV5-1 and TRBV20-1 among them.

For these TCRs, the target antigens are not known. cDNA libraries for TCR beta contained unique molecular identifiers. TCRdb processed the PCR reads anew with MiXCR; each CDR3 protein has one entry. The sample carries about 820,000 distinct CDR3 sequences, roughly 50% recorded once. Sequenced input: blood. The receptors come from a girl aged 5-17 years with multiple sclerosis.

The CDR3 reads CSARDTSDTDTQYF. The CDR3 DNA reads as TGCAGTGCTAGAGACACTAGCGACACAGATACGCAGTATTTT. V gene TRBV20-1 combines with J gene TRBJ2-3, with 7 bases that match TRBD2. The CDR3 contains 14 residues. The junction had 2 bases not matched to a gene; V was cut back by 0 bases and J by 2 bases. From germline, CDR1 is DFQATT and CDR2 SNEGSKA (reference sequence).

The CDR3 reads CASSLETSGSNTQYF. The CDR3 nucleotides are TGTGCCAGCAGCTTAGAGACTAGCGGGAGCAATACGCAGTATTTT. The V call is TRBV11-2, the J call TRBJ2-3; TRBD2 aligns across 12 bases. The CDR3 contains 15 residues. With V trimmed by 0 bases and J by 7 bases, 2 bases remained unmatched. Germline assignment: CDR1 SGHAT and CDR2 FQNNGV.

This CDR3 is CASSATSGGAYEQYF. CDR3 DNA sequence: TGTGCCAGCAGTGCCACTAGCGGGGGGGCCTACGAGCAGTACTTC. This chain links TRBV12-3 or TRBV12-4 with TRBJ2-7, with 13 bases lining up with TRBD2. The CDR3 is made up of 15 amino acids. Trimming took 5 bases from V and 2 from J; bases not matched to a gene: 3.

The chain is built from TRBV10-3 and TRBJ2-4, with D possibly being TRBD1 (7 bases). The J call may be incorrect, as the DNA end agrees better with TRBJ2-5. CDR1 is ENHRY and CDR2 is SYGVKD in the germline V gene. The CDR3 contains 14 residues. For the CDR3, the DNA is TGTGCCATCGGAGGGGAGACAGGGCTGGAGACCCAGTACTTC. Encoded protein: CAIGGETGLETQYF.

This rearrangement joins TRBV7-2 to TRBJ2-7; D possibly corresponds to TRBD2 (6 bases). The CDR3 loop spans 14 amino acids. Germline CDR1 and CDR2: SGHTA and FQGNSA. The V gene lost 2 bases and the J gene lost 3 bases, with 11 bases spanning the gap. The CDR3 DNA is TGTGCCAGCAGCTTACTCCCGGGAGACTACGAGCAGTACTTC. Amino acid sequence: CASSLLPGDYEQYF.

The CDR3 region has the DNA TGTGCCAGCAGCTTAGAATCCGTCCGAGCGAACACCGGGGAGCTGTTTTTT. Translation gives CASSLESVRANTGELFF. This chain connects TRBV7-9 to TRBJ2-2; D remains unclear. V was trimmed by 1 base and J by 0 bases, leaving 12 bases between them. Germline V gene data show CDR1 as SEHNR and CDR2 as FQNEAQ (reference sequence). This CDR3 has 17 amino acids.

The V gene is TRBV7-3, the J gene TRBJ2-3; D could derive from TRBD1 or TRBD2 (5 bases each). V lost 5 bases, J lost 2 bases, and 8 bases lay in between. CDR1 is SGHTA and CDR2 is FQGTGA in the germline V gene. CDR3 length: 13 amino acids. The CDR3 reads CASSKGTTDTQYF. For the CDR3, the DNA is TGTGCCAGCAGCAAAGGGACCACAGATACGCAGTATTTT. Using reference TRBV7-3 and TRBJ2-3 for the parts outside the CDR3, the full variable domain is GAGVSQTPSNKVTEKGKYVELRCDPISGHTALYWYRQSLGQGPEFLIYFQGTGAADDSGLPNDRFFAVRPEGSVSTLKIQRTERGDSAVYLCASSKGTTDTQYFGPGTRLTVL.

V usage is TRBV6-6 and J usage is TRBJ2-5; 9 nucleotides match TRBD1. Germline CDR1 MNHNY, CDR2 SVGAGI (reference sequence). The CDR3 covers 15 residues. Germline trimming cut 5 bases from V and 0 bases from J; bases unmatched to any gene: 4. CDR3 DNA: TGTGCCAGCAGTCCGGGACAGGGCCACCAAGAGACCCAGTACTTC. It codes for CASSPGQGHQETQYF.

The table lists this clonotype with a count of one. Without the conserved terminal phenylalanine or tryptophan, this CDR3 likely stems from a read error. V is TRBV12-3 or TRBV12-4 and J is TRBJ2-5; 7 bases align to TRBD2. V shed 5 bases, J shed 1 base, and the junction held 10 bases outside the gene matches. CDR3 length: 16 residues. In nucleotides, the CDR3 is TGTGCCAGCAGTCCGACTAGCTTTAAGGTCCAAGAGACCCAGTACTGC. Protein product: CASSPTSFKVQETQYC.

The chain employs TRBV9 and TRBJ1-1, with a tentative D call TRBD1 (6 bases). CDR1 is SGDLS and CDR2 is YYNGEE in the germline V gene. The CDR3 is 13 amino acids. Trimming removed 4 bases from V and 5 bases from J, with 12 bases in between. The CDR3 reads CASSFGGATEAFF. The CDR3 DNA reads as TGTGCCAGCAGCTTTGGGGGGGCTACTGAAGCTTTCTTT.

Concerning this clonotype: Mismatch with germline at one junction end may stem from a read error. The chain combines TRBV7-3 with TRBJ2-1; 11 positions agree with TRBD2. This CDR3 has 17 amino acids. CDR1 is SGHTA and CDR2 is FQGTGA in the germline V gene. CDR3 DNA: TGTGCCAGCAGCAACCAGGGTAGCGGGAGGGCCTATAATGAGCAGTTCTTC. This translates into CASSNQGSGRAYNEQFF.

This clonotype showed up many times. This sequence joins TRBV20-1 and TRBJ1-2, with D perhaps TRBD1 (5 bases). This CDR3 is 14 amino acids long. The V end lost 1 base, the J end lost 4 bases, and 13 bases lay between the germline ends. Germline loops: CDR1 DFQATT, CDR2 SNEGSKA (reference sequence). The DNA for the CDR3 is TGCAGTGCTAGAGGACCTGGGGCTTCCTATGGCTACACCTTC. As protein: CSARGPGASYGYTF.

The chain carries TRBV20-1 and TRBJ2-1; TRBD2 agrees at 12 bases. The CDR3 loop spans 15 amino acids. Losses at the gene ends were 3 bases for V and 7 bases for J; bases not matched to a gene: 7. CDR1 DFQATT and CDR2 SNEGSKA come from the germline V gene (reference sequence). The CDR3 is CSARGLAGELNEQFF. The CDR3 DNA sequence: TGCAGTGCTAGGGGACTAGCGGGTGAACTTAATGAGCAGTTCTTC.

V and J are TRBV10-3 and TRBJ2-3; D is unresolved. Trimming took off 4 bases at V and 6 bases at J, with 8 bases between the two ends. CDR1 and CDR2 from the germline V gene are ENHRY and SYGVKD. This CDR3 contains 12 residues. CDR3 residues: CAISGTSDTQYF. CDR3 DNA: TGTGCCATCAGTGGGACGTCGGATACGCAGTATTTT.

This clonotype was counted ten times or more. The chain couples TRBV12-3 or TRBV12-4 to TRBJ1-2; 7 positions match TRBD1. The trim removed 5 bases at V and 7 bases at J, leaving 4 bases unmatched. The CDR3 is 12 amino acids. The CDR3 spells CASSEQGFGYTF. The CDR3 nucleotides are TGTGCCAGCAGTGAACAGGGGTTTGGCTACACCTTC.

CDR3: CASSLGGASSDTQYF. The DNA for the CDR3 is TGCGCCAGCAGCTTAGGAGGGGCCTCCTCAGATACGCAGTATTTT. The chain combines TRBV5-1 with TRBJ2-3; possible D gene TRBD2, 6 bases. Deletions cut 2 bases from V and 4 bases from J, with 14 bases between. The CDR3 extends over 15 amino acids. Germline assignment: CDR1 SGHRS and CDR2 YFSETQ.